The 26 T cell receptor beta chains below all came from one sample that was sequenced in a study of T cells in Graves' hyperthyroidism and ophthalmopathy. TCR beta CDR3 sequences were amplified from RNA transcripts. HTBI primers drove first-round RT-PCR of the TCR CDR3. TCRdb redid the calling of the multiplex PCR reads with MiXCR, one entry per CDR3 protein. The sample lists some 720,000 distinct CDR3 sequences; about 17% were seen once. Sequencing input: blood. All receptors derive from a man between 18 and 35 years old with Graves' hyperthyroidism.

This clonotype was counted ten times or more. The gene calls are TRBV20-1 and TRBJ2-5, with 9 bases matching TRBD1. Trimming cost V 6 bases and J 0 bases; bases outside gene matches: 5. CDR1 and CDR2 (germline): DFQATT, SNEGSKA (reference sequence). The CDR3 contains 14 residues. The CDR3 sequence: CSATRDRDQETQYF. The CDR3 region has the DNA TGCAGTGCAACCCGGGACAGGGACCAAGAGACCCAGTACTTC.

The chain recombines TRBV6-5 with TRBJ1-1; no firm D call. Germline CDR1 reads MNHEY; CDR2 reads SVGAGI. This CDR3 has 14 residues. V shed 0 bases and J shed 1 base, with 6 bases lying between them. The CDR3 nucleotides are TGTGCCAGCAGTTACTCGGGAACGAACACTGAAGCTTTCTTT. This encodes CASSYSGTNTEAFF.

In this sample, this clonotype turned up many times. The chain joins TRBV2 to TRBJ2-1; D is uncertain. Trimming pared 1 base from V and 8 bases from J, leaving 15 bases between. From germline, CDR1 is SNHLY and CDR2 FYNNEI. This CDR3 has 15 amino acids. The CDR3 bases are TGTGCCAGCAGTGAAGGGGGATTCGGTATAGATGAGCAGTTCTTC. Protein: CASSEGGFGIDEQFF.

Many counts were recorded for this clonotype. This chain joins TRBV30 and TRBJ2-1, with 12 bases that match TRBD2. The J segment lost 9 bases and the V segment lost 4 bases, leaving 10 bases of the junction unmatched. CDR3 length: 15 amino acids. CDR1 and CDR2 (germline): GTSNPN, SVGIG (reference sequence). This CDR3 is CAWIHPGLAGVEQFF. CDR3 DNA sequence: TGTGCCTGGATTCATCCGGGACTAGCGGGTGTTGAGCAGTTCTTC. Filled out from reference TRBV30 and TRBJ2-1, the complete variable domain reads SQTIHQWPATLVQPVGSPLSLECTVEGTSNPNLYWYRQAAGRGLQLLFYSVGIGQISSEVPQNLSASRPQDRQFILSSKKLLLSDSGFYLCAWIHPGLAGVEQFFGPGTRLTVL.

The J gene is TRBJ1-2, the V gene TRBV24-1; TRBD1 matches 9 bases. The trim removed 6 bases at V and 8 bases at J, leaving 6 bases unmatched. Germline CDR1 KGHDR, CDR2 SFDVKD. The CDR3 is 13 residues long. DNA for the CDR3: TGTGCCACCAGTTCGGACAGGGGTGGCGGCTACACCTTC. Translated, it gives CATSSDRGGGYTF.

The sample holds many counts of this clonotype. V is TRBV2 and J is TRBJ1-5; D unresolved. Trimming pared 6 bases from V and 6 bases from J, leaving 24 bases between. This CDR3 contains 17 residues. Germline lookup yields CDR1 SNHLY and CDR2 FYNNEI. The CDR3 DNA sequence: TGTGCCAGCAGGGAGGATGGGAAATTTGCATCAGGTCAGCCCCAGCATTTT. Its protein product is CASREDGKFASGQPQHF.

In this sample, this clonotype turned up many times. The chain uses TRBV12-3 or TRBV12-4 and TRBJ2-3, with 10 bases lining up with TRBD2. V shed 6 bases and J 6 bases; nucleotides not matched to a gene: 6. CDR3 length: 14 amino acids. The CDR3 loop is CASRGLAGVDTQYF. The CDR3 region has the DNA TGTGCCAGCAGGGGGCTAGCGGGAGTTGATACGCAGTATTTT.

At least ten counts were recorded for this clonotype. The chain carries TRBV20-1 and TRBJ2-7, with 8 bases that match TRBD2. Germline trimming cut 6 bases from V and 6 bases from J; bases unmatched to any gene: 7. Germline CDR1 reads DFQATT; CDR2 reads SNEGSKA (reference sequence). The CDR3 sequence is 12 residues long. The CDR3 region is CSAYGTRREQYF. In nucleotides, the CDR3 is TGCAGTGCGTACGGGACTAGGCGCGAGCAGTACTTC.

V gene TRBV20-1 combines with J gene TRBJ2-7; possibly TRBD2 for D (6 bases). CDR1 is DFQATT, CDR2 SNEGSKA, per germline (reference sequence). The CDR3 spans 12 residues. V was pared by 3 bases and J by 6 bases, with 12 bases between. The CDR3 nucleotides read TGCAGTGCTAGCGGGAGCTTAGGCGAGCAGTACTTC. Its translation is CSASGSLGEQYF.

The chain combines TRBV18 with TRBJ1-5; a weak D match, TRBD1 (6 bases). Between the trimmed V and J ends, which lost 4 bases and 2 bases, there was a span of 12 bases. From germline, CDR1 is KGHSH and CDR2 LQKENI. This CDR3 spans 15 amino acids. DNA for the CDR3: TGTGCCAGCTCACAAACAGGGTATCGCAATCAGCCCCAGCATTTT. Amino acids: CASSQTGYRNQPQHF.

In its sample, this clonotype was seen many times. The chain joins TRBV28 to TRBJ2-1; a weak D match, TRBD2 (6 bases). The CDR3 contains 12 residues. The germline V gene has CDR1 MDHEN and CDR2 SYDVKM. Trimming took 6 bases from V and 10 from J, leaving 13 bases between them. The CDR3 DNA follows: TGTGCCAGCAGGGAGGGGAACGGGGAGCAGTTCTTC. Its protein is CASREGNGEQFF.

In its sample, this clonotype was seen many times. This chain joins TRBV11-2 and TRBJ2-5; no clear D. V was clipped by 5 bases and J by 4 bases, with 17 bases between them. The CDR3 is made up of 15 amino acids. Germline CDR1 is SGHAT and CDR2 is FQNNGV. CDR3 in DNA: TGTGCCAGCAGCCCCTTTGATGGGATTGGAGAGACCCAGTACTTC. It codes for CASSPFDGIGETQYF.

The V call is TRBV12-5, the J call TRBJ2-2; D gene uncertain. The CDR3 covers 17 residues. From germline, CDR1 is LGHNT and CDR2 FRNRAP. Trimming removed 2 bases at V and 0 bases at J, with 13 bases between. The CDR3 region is CASGLKEQIANTGELFF. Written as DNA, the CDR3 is TGTGCTAGTGGTTTGAAGGAACAGATAGCGAACACCGGGGAGCTGTTTTTT.

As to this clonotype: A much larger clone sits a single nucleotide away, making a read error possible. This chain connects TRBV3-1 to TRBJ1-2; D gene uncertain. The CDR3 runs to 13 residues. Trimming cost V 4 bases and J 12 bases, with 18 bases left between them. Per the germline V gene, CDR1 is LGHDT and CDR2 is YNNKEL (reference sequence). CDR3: CASSREAAQVHTF. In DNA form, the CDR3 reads TGTGCCAGCAGCCGGGAGGCGGCACAAGTCCACACCTTC.

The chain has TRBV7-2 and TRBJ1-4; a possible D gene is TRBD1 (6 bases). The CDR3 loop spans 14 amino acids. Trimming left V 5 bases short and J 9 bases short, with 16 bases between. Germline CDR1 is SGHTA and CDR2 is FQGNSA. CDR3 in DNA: TGTGCCAGCAGCCTTTCGGGTGGACAGCAAAAACTGTTTTTT. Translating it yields CASSLSGGQQKLFF.

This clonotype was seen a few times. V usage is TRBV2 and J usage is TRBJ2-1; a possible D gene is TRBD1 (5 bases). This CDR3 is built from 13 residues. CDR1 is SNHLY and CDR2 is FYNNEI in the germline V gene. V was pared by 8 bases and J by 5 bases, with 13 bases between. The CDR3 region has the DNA TGTGCCAGCGTCCATCCGACAGACAATGAGCAGTTCTTC. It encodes CASVHPTDNEQFF.

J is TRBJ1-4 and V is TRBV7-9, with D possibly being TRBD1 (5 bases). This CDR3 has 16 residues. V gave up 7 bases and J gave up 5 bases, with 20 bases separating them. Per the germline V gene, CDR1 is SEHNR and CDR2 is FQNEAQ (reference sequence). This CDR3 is CASTTAGTRVNEKLFF. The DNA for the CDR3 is TGTGCCAGCACCACAGCCGGGACCCGAGTAAATGAAAAACTGTTTTTT.

Written as DNA, the CDR3 is TGCGCCAGCAGCCAAGATTCTCTTCTCGCTCAGGGCCATCAGCCCCAGCATTTT. Translating it yields CASSQDSLLAQGHQPQHF. J is TRBJ1-5 and V is TRBV4-1; the D gene is possibly TRBD1 (5 bases). The V and J ends lost 0 bases and 5 bases respectively, with 20 bases between them. The CDR3 has 18 residues. From germline, CDR1 is MGHRA and CDR2 YSYEKL.

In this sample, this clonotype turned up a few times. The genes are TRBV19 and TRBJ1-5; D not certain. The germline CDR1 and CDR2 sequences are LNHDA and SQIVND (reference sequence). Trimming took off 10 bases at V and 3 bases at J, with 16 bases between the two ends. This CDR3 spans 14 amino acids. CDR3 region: CATGMRQSNQPQHF. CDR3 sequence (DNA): TGTGCCACCGGCATGAGGCAGTCCAATCAGCCCCAGCATTTT.

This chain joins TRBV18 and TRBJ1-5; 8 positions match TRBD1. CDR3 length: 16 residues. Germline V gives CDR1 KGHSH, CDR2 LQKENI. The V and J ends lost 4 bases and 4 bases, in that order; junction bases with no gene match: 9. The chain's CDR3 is CASSLQDRAGNQPQHF. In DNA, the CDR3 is TGTGCCAGCTCACTACAGGACAGGGCTGGTAATCAGCCCCAGCATTTT.

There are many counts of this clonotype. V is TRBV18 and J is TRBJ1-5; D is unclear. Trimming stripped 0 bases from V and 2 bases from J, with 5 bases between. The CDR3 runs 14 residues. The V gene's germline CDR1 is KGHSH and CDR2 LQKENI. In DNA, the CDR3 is TGTGCCAGCTCACCACCGGATCGCAATCAGCCCCAGCATTTT. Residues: CASSPPDRNQPQHF.

In DNA, the CDR3 is TGTGCCAGCAGCCAATCTGGTGGGAACTATGGCTACACCTTC. This codes for CASSQSGGNYGYTF. V and J are TRBV16 and TRBJ1-2, with D hard to call. Trimming cost V 0 bases and J 2 bases, with 7 bases left between them. This CDR3 has 14 residues. The germline CDR1 and CDR2 sequences are KGHSY and FQNENV.

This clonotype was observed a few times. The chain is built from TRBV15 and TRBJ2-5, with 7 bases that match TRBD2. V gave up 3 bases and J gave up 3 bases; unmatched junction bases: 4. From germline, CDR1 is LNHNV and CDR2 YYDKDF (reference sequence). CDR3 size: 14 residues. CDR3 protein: CATSRRTRKETQYF. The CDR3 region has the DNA TGTGCCACCAGCAGGAGGACTAGGAAAGAGACCCAGTACTTC.

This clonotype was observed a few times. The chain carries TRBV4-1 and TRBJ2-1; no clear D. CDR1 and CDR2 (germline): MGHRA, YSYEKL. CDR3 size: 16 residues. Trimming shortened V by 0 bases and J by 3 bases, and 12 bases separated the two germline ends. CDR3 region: CASSQESTSGYNEQFF. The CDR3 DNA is TGCGCCAGCAGCCAAGAATCTACCAGTGGCTACAATGAGCAGTTCTTC.

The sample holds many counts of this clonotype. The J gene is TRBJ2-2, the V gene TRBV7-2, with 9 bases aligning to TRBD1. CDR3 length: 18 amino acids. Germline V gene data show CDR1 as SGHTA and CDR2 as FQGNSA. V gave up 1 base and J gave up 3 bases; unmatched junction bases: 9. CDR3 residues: CASSLVLVTGGDTGELFF. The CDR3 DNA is TGTGCCAGCAGCTTAGTACTCGTCACAGGGGGCGACACCGGGGAGCTGTTTTTT.

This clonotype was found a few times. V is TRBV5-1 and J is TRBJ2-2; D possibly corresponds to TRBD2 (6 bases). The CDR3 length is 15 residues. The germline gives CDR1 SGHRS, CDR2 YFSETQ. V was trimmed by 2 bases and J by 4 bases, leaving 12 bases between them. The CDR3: CASSLGDSITGELFF. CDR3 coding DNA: TGCGCCAGCAGCTTAGGGGACTCCATCACCGGGGAGCTGTTTTTT.